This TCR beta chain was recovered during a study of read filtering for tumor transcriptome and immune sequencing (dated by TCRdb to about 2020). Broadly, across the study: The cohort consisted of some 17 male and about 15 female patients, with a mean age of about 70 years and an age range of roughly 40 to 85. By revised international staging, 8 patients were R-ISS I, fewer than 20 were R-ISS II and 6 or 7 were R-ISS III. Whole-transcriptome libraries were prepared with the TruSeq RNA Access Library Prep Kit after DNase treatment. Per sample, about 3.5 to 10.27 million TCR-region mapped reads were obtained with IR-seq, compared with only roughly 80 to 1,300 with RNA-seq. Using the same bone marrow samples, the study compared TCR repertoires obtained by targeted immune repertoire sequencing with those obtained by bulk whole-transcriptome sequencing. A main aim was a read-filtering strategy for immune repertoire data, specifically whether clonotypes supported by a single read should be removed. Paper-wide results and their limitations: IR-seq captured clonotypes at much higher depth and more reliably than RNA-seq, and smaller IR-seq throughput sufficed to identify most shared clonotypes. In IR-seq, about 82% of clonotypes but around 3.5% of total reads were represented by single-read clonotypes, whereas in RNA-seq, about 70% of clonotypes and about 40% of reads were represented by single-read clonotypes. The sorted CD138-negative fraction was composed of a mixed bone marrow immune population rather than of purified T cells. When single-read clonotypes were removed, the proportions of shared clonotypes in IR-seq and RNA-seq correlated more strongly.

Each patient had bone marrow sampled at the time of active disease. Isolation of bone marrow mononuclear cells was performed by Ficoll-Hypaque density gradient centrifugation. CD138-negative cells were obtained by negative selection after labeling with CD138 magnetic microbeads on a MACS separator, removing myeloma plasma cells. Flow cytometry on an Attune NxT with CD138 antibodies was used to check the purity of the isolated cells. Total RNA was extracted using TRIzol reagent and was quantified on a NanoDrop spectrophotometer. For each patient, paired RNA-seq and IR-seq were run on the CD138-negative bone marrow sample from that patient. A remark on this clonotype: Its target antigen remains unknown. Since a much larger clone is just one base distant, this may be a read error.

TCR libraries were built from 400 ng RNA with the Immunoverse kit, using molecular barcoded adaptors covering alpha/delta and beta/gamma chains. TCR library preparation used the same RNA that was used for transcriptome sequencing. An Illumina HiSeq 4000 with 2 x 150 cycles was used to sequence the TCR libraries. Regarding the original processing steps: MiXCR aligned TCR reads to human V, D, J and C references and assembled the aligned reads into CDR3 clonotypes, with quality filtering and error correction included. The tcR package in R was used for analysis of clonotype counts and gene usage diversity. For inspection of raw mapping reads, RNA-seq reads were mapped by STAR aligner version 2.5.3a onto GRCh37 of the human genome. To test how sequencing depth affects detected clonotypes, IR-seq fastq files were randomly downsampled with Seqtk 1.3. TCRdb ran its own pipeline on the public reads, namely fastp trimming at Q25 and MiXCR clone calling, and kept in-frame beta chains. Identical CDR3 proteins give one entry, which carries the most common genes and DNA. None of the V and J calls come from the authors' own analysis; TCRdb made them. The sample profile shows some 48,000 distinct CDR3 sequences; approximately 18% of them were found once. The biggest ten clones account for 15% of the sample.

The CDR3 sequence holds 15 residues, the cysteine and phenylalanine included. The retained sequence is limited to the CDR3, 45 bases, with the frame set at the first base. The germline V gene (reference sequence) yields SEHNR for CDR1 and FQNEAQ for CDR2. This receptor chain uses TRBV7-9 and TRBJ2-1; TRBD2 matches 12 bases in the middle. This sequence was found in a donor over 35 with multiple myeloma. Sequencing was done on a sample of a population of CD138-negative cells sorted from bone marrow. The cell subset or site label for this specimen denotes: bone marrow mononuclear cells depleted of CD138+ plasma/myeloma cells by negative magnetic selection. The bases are TGTGCCGGCAGCAAAGCTAGCGGGAGGGCGGATGAGCAGTTCTTC. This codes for CAGSKASGRADEQFF.